The T cell receptor beta chain described here comes from a study of T cell responses to AZD1222 COVID-19 vaccine. Study observations and caveats: In all cases, repertoires were sampled only after the peak T cell response. Reportedly, nearly half the spike-specific TCRs target unmutated variant regions.

The CDR3 runs 16 residues. The trim removed 1 base at V and 5 bases at J, leaving 9 bases unmatched. Germline V lookup: CDR1 KGHSH, CDR2 LQKENI. With respect to this clone: Its antigen is still unknown.

Libraries were prepared by immunoSEQ multiplex PCR; TCRdb keeps only in-frame clonotypes and omits some of them. The sample has approximately 220,000 clones; 85% to 95% are singletons. The sequenced sample was peripheral blood, obtained on day 0 of MenACWY control vaccination. This TCR came from an adult in good health. The J gene is TRBJ2-3, the V gene TRBV18; 7 nucleotides agree with TRBD1. CDR3 sequence reads: CASSPLGQVLGDTQYF. The CDR3 DNA is TGTGCCAGCTCACCACTAGGACAGGTTCTTGGAGATACGCAGTATTTT. The entire variable domain, with the rest obtained from reference TRBV18 and TRBJ2-3, is as follows: NAGVMQNPRHLVRRRGQEARLRCSPMKGHSHVYWYRQLPEEGLKFMVYLQKENIIDESGMPKERFSAEFPKEGPSILRIQQVVRGDSAAYFCASSPLGQVLGDTQYFGPGTRLTVL.